This is a list of T cell receptor beta chains from one sample in a study of cytomegalovirus exposure and HLA in healthy donors. Profiling relied on immunoSEQ multiplex PCR, and the TCRdb table lists in-frame clones only, not all of them. The sample comprises some 160,000 clones, roughly 85% of which are singletons, and around 0.69% rests with the top ten. The material sequenced was PBMCs. Every receptor here comes from a woman between 35 and 50 years old in good health and CMV-seronegative. The CDR3 runs from the conserved cysteine through the conserved F or W. A D gene is named only where the DNA matches it firmly. Clone size is shown for a subset of rows, as once, few, many or a class of expanded clone.

>TRBJ2-7|TRBV6-5|NA|NA
TGTGCCAGCAGTTACCAAGGTTGGGCCGGCGAGCAGTACTTC
CASSYQGWAGEQYF
>TRBJ2-7|TRBV11-3|NA|TRBD1
TGTGCCAGCAGCTTAGGACAGGGGAAATACGAGCAGTACTTC
CASSLGQGKYEQYF
>TRBJ2-7|TRBV7-2|NA|NA
TGTGCCAGCAGCCCCACCGGGGTTTCCGAGCAGTACTTC
CASSPTGVSEQYF
>TRBJ1-4|TRBV5-1|NA|TRBD1
TGCGCCAGCAGCTGGGGGGACAGGGTCGGAAATGAAAAACTGTTTTTT
CASSWGDRVGNEKLFF
>TRBJ2-3|TRBV7-9|NA|TRBD2
TGTGCCAGCAGCTCTCGGACTAGCGGGGGCACAGATACGCAGTATTTT
CASSSRTSGGTDTQYF
>TRBJ2-2|TRBV27|NA|TRBD2
TGTGCCAGCAGTCTAGCGGGGGCGAACACCGGGGAGCTGTTTTTT
CASSLAGANTGELFF
>TRBJ2-4|TRBV15|NA|TRBD2
TGTGCCACCAGCAGGAGACAGGCCGGGAGGGACATTCAGTACTTC
CATSRRQAGRDIQYF
>TRBJ1-4|TRBV5-5|NA|NA
TGTGCCAGCAGCTTGGCCGGGACAACTAATGAAAAACTGTTTTTT
CASSLAGTTNEKLFF
>TRBJ2-7|TRBV27|NA|TRBD2
TGTGCCAGCAGTCACCACTCCCCGGGCCTAGCGGTTAGCTCCTACGAGCAGTACTTC
CASSHHSPGLAVSSYEQYF
>TRBJ1-1|TRBV25-1|few|TRBD1
TGTGCCAGCAGTGAACAGACAGGGGGCGTAACTGAAGCTTTCTTT
CASSEQTGGVTEAFF
>TRBJ2-5|TRBV15|NA|NA
TGTGCCACCACCAGGCGCCAAGAGACCCAGTACTTC
CATTRRQETQYF
>TRBJ2-7|TRBV5-4|NA|TRBD2
TGTGCCAGCAGCCCTAGCGGCAGTATCATCTACGAGCAGTACTTC
CASSPSGSIIYEQYF
>TRBJ2-3|TRBV5-4|NA|TRBD2
TGTGCCAGCAGCTTCCTAGCGGGGACCACAGATACGCAGTATTTT
CASSFLAGTTDTQYF
>TRBJ2-3|TRBV7-3|NA|TRBD2
TGTGCCAGCAGCTTAGCGGGAGGGGTAGATACGCAGTATTTT
CASSLAGGVDTQYF
>TRBJ2-7|TRBV6-1|NA|NA
TGTGCCAGCAGTGCTCCCTACGAGCAGTACTTC
CASSAPYEQYF
>TRBJ2-1|TRBV27|NA|TRBD1
TGTGCCAGCAGTTTATCGAGGACAGGTTCCCACAATGAGCAGTTCTTC
CASSLSRTGSHNEQFF
>TRBJ1-1|TRBV15|NA|NA
TGTGCCACCAGCAGAGATCCCATCGGGGGCACTGAAGCTTTCTTT
CATSRDPIGGTEAFF
>TRBJ2-7|TRBV10-1|few|TRBD1
TGCGCCAGCAGTGAGTTCACAGGGGACCCAACTTACGAGCAGTACTTC
CASSEFTGDPTYEQYF
>TRBJ2-7|TRBV19|NA|NA
TGTGCCAGTAGTTCTTATACAGGCTCCCGAGCCGAGCAGTACTTC
CASSSYTGSRAEQYF
>TRBJ2-1|TRBV12-1|NA|NA
TGTGCCAGCAGCCTTAGCGGGGGGTCCTCCTACAATGAGCAGTTCTTC
CASSLSGGSSYNEQFF
>TRBJ1-2|TRBV5-3|few|TRBD1
TGTGCCAGAAGCTCAGAACCAGGACAGGGAGATCCATATGGCTACACCTTC
CARSSEPGQGDPYGYTF
>TRBJ2-2|TRBV7-2|once|NA
TGTGCCAGCAGCTTAAAACCGGGAACCACCGGGGAGCTGTTTTTT
CASSLKPGTTGELFF
>TRBJ1-1|TRBV29-1|NA|TRBD1
TGCAGCGTGCGAACCGGGACAGGGACTAGTGAAGCTTTCTTT
CSVRTGTGTSEAFF